These 27 T cell receptor beta chains were sequenced from one sample in a study of blood T cell repertoires in COVID-19. The repertoire was sequenced with immunoSEQ multiplex PCR; TCRdb's copy has only in-frame clones and lacks some. The data contain more than 110,000 clones, around 73% of them singletons. The source material was PBMCs or T cells enriched from blood (not recorded which). The receptors here all came from a woman aged 50 to 65 who had recovered from COVID-19.

The rearrangement joins TRBV5-1 to TRBJ2-3, with TRBD2 identical over 12 bases. Germline CDR1 reads SGHRS; CDR2 reads YFSETQ. The CDR3 loop spans 17 amino acids. V lost 3 bases to trimming and J lost 1 base; unmatched junction nucleotides: 6. The CDR3: CASSSVLAGGRTDTQYF. The CDR3 nucleotides are TGCGCCAGCAGCTCCGTACTAGCGGGGGGTCGCACAGATACGCAGTATTTT.

V gene TRBV19 combines with J gene TRBJ1-1, with D tentatively TRBD1 (6 bases). Germline values: CDR1 LNHDA, CDR2 SQIVND (reference sequence). Trimming shortened V by 8 bases and J by 5 bases, and 15 bases separated the two germline ends. The CDR3 runs to 13 residues. Here the CDR3 reads CASGTGLGTEAFF. The CDR3 DNA follows: TGTGCCAGTGGTACAGGGCTGGGGACTGAAGCTTTCTTT.

The chain uses TRBV3-1 (or the pseudogene TRBV3-2) and TRBJ2-5, with 7 bases lining up with TRBD1. The CDR3 length is 14 residues. V was clipped by 5 bases and J by 1 base; unmatched bases: 4. CDR1 LGHDT and CDR2 YNNKEL come from the germline V gene (reference sequence). The CDR3 here is CASSIRDSQETQYF. The CDR3 DNA reads TGTGCCAGCAGCATACGGGACAGCCAAGAGACCCAGTACTTC.

The table lists this clone with many counts. V usage is TRBV5-4 and J usage is TRBJ2-7; D uncertain. The V gene's germline CDR1 is SGHNT and CDR2 YYREEE (reference sequence). CDR3 size: 14 residues. Trimming took off 1 base at V and 1 base at J, with 9 bases between the two ends. In nucleotides, the CDR3 is TGTGCCAGCAGCTTGCGAGGAATGTCCTACGAGCAGTACTTC. Amino acids: CASSLRGMSYEQYF.

V is TRBV29-1 and J is TRBJ1-2, with 10 bases matching TRBD1. Germline CDR1 reads SQVTM; CDR2 reads ANQGSEA. Trimming at V came to 6 bases and at J to 6 bases, leaving 10 bases not matched to a gene. CDR3 length equals 14 residues. CDR3 nucleotides: TGCAGCGTGGGGGGTACCGGGACAGGGGATGGCTACACCTTC. Translating gives CSVGGTGTGDGYTF.

The genes are TRBV4-1 and TRBJ1-4, with D perhaps matching TRBD1 (5 bases). Between the trimmed V and J ends, which lost 3 bases and 8 bases, there was a span of 19 bases. The CDR3 loop spans 16 amino acids. Germline CDR1 is MGHRA and CDR2 is YSYEKL. CDR3 region: CASSQSYGGLGEKLFF. The CDR3 nucleotides read TGCGCCAGCAGCCAGAGCTACGGGGGACTGGGGGAAAAACTGTTTTTT.

This rearrangement joins TRBV5-1 to TRBJ1-5; the D is unclear. V shed 0 bases and J shed 4 bases, with 5 bases lying between them. This CDR3 has 13 amino acids. Per germline, CDR1 SGHRS and CDR2 YFSETQ. The CDR3 DNA is TGCGCCAGCAGCTTGGCTATGAATCAGCCCCAGCATTTT. Translation: CASSLAMNQPQHF. The full variable domain, completed using reference TRBV5-1 and TRBJ1-5, is KAGVTQTPRYLIKTRGQQVTLSCSPISGHRSVSWYQQTPGQGLQFLFEYFSETQRNKGNFPGRFSGRQFSNSRSEMNVSTLELGDSALYLCASSLAMNQPQHFGDGTRLSIL.

This chain joins TRBV11-1 and TRBJ2-3; D gene uncertain. Looked up from germline, CDR1 is SGHAT and CDR2 is FQDESV (reference sequence). Deletions cut 0 bases from V and 2 bases from J, with 9 bases between. The CDR3 is 15 amino acids. CDR3 nucleotide sequence: TGTGCCAGCAGCTTAGCGCTTACTCACACAGATACGCAGTATTTT. It yields the protein CASSLALTHTDTQYF.

The CDR3 nucleotides are TGTGCCAGCAGCCCTACCGGGACTAGCGGAGATTCTAGCACAGATACGCAGTATTTT. Translating it yields CASSPTGTSGDSSTDTQYF. The V and J genes are TRBV4-2 and TRBJ2-3; 11 bases fit TRBD2. Trimming at V came to 4 bases and at J to 0 bases, leaving 12 bases not matched to a gene. Per the germline V gene, CDR1 is LGHNA and CDR2 is YNFKEQ. The CDR3 covers 19 residues.

The genes are TRBV6-1 and TRBJ1-4; TRBD1 agrees at 7 bases. This CDR3 is built from 13 residues. Trimming took 3 bases from V and 8 from J; bases not matched to a gene: 3. The germline V gene has CDR1 MNHNS and CDR2 SASEGT. CDR3: CASSEGQREKLFF. The CDR3 region has the DNA TGTGCCAGCAGTGAGGGACAGCGGGAAAAACTGTTTTTT.

This clone has a single count. The chain recombines TRBV24-1 with TRBJ2-2, with D maybe TRBD2 (7 bases). Germline V gives CDR1 KGHDR, CDR2 SFDVKD. CDR3 length: 14 residues. The V end was cut by 9 bases, the J end by 4 bases, with 14 bases between. DNA for the CDR3: TGTGCCACCTCACGGGGGGCGGGCACCGGGGAGCTGTTTTTT. Its protein is CATSRGAGTGELFF.

V and J are TRBV6-1 and TRBJ1-4, with TRBD1 matching 7 bases. Germline V gene sequence: CDR1 MNHNS, CDR2 SASEGT. This CDR3 region has 14 residues. The trim removed 3 bases at V and 6 bases at J, leaving 4 bases unmatched. This CDR3 is CASSDRGGHEKLFF. The CDR3 nucleotides are TGTGCCAGCAGTGACAGAGGGGGCCATGAAAAACTGTTTTTT.

The V call is TRBV2, the J call TRBJ1-2; 7 bases line up with TRBD1. Germline V gene sequence: CDR1 SNHLY, CDR2 FYNNEI. J gave up 7 bases and V 2 bases, and 1 base lay outside the gene matches. This CDR3 region has 12 residues. CDR3: CASSEWDSGYTF. The DNA for the CDR3 is TGTGCCAGCAGTGAATGGGACAGTGGCTACACCTTC. Complete variable domain (other parts from reference TRBV2 and TRBJ1-2): EPEVTQTPSHQVTQMGQEVILRCVPISNHLYFYWYRQILGQKVEFLVSFYNNEISEKSEIFDDQFSVERPDGSNFTLKIRSTKLEDSAMYFCASSEWDSGYTFGSGTRLTVV.

V is TRBV18 and J is TRBJ2-3; TRBD2 aligns across 11 bases. The trim removed 8 bases at V and 4 bases at J, leaving 8 bases unmatched. This CDR3 region has 15 residues. In germline, CDR1 is KGHSH, CDR2 LQKENI. For the CDR3, the DNA is TGTGCCAGCACCTCCACTAGCGGGGGACCAGATACGCAGTATTTT. It codes for CASTSTSGGPDTQYF.

The J gene is TRBJ1-1, the V gene TRBV28, with 7 bases lining up with TRBD1. The length of the CDR3 is 14 residues. CDR1 and CDR2 (germline): MDHEN, SYDVKM. V was pared by 6 bases and J by 1 base, with 5 bases of the junction left unmatched. The CDR3 is CASRYRGPNTEAFF. The CDR3 region has the DNA TGTGCCAGCAGATACAGGGGACCGAACACTGAAGCTTTCTTT.

V and J are TRBV5-1 and TRBJ2-7; D is undetermined. Germline CDR1 and CDR2: SGHRS and YFSETQ. Trimming removed 0 bases at V and 0 bases at J, with 10 bases between. The CDR3 length is 15 residues. CDR3 in DNA: TGCGCCAGCAGCTTGGACTCCACGAGCTCCTACGAGCAGTACTTC. Amino acid sequence: CASSLDSTSSYEQYF.

This chain connects TRBV19 to TRBJ1-1, with a tentative D call TRBD1 (5 bases). Trimming took 7 bases from V and 3 from J, leaving 12 bases between them. Germline CDR1 reads LNHDA; CDR2 reads SQIVND (reference sequence). The length of the CDR3 is 13 residues. The CDR3 region has the DNA TGTGCCAGTACGGAGGGGCTGTACACTGAAGCTTTCTTT. Translation: CASTEGLYTEAFF.

The chain carries TRBV28 and TRBJ2-3; 10 positions match TRBD2. Germline CDR1 is MDHEN and CDR2 is SYDVKM. Unmatched junction bases numbered 6, after V lost 5 bases and J lost 4 bases. CDR3 length: 15 amino acids. The CDR3 protein is CASSPAGGEADTQYF. As DNA, the CDR3 is TGTGCCAGCAGTCCAGCGGGGGGGGAGGCAGATACGCAGTATTTT.

The CDR3 is CASSSTDGTYNSPLHF. The CDR3 DNA reads as TGTGCCAGCTCATCCACCGACGGGACCTATAATTCACCCCTCCACTTT. The chain joins TRBV18 to TRBJ1-6; D not resolved. The CDR3 has 16 amino acids. V was cut by 5 bases and J by 2 bases, with 13 bases left in between. Germline CDR1 is KGHSH and CDR2 is LQKENI. Variable domain in full (rest from reference TRBV18 and TRBJ1-6): NAGVMQNPRHLVRRRGQEARLRCSPMKGHSHVYWYRQLPEEGLKFMVYLQKENIIDESGMPKERFSAEFPKEGPSILRIQQVVRGDSAAYFCASSSTDGTYNSPLHFGNGTRLTVT.

This clone was seen just once. The rearrangement links TRBV28 to TRBJ2-5; D perhaps matches TRBD2 (7 bases). CDR3 length equals 15 residues. V lost 7 bases and J 4 bases, leaving 19 bases between the germline ends. Germline loops: CDR1 MDHEN, CDR2 SYDVKM. The CDR3 bases are TGTGCCAGCAATGGCGGGGGCCTAACGAGAGAGACCCAGTACTTC. Translating gives CASNGGGLTRETQYF.

This chain connects TRBV2 to TRBJ2-7; TRBD1 matches 9 bases. This CDR3 is 14 amino acids long. Germline-derived CDR1 and CDR2 are SNHLY and FYNNEI. The J segment lost 5 bases and the V segment lost 6 bases, leaving 8 bases of the junction unmatched. This chain's CDR3 is CASRTGQGSHEQYV. The CDR3 coding sequence is TGTGCCAGCAGAACCGGACAGGGGTCCCACGAGCAGTACGTC.

This chain connects TRBV7-9 to TRBJ1-2; tentative D call: TRBD1 (5 bases). With 0 bases removed from V and 4 bases from J, the gap between germline ends came to 9 bases. The CDR3 consists of 14 residues. Germline CDR1 and CDR2: SEHNR and FQNEAQ (reference sequence). The CDR3 DNA reads as TGTGCCAGCAGCTTAGCAGGGGCGGCCTATGGCTACACCTTC. It is translated as CASSLAGAAYGYTF.

This clone was seen only a few times. J is TRBJ2-7 and V is TRBV5-1; D call uncertain. Germline V gene lookup returns CDR1 SGHRS and CDR2 YFSETQ. The CDR3 has 15 residues. The V and J ends lost 5 bases and 1 base respectively, with 16 bases between them. The CDR3 sequence: CASSSSGSRSYEQYF. The DNA of the CDR3 is TGCGCCAGCAGTAGCTCTGGCAGTCGGTCCTACGAGCAGTACTTC.

This clone was seen a handful of times. The rearrangement links TRBV12-3 or TRBV12-4 to TRBJ1-2; 10 nucleotides line up with TRBD1. J was trimmed by 6 bases and V by 7 bases; bases with no gene match: 5. This CDR3 contains 13 residues. CDR3 loop: CASTIGTGDGYTF. As DNA, the CDR3 is TGTGCCAGCACCATAGGGACAGGGGATGGCTACACCTTC.

The rearrangement uses TRBV18 and TRBJ2-7; TRBD1 agrees at 9 bases. Germline CDR1 KGHSH, CDR2 LQKENI. This CDR3 is 14 amino acids long. V shed 3 bases, J shed 2 bases, and the junction held 2 bases outside the gene matches. CDR3 protein: CASSPGQGPYEQYV. The CDR3 DNA sequence: TGTGCCAGCTCACCGGGACAGGGACCCTACGAGCAGTACGTC.

This clone has a handful of counts. The J gene is TRBJ2-6, the V gene TRBV12-3 or TRBV12-4; 7 nucleotides align to TRBD1. This CDR3 region has 13 residues. With V trimmed by 4 bases and J by 11 bases, 5 bases remained unmatched. CDR3 nucleotides: TGTGCCAGCAGTTCTACAGGGGAACACGTCCTGACTTTC. This encodes CASSSTGEHVLTF.

The chain couples TRBV5-1 to TRBJ2-5; D may be TRBD1 (5 bases). V lost 0 bases and J lost 0, with 12 bases in between. The V gene's germline CDR1 is SGHRS and CDR2 YFSETQ. The CDR3 has 16 amino acids. CDR3 region: CASSLVGAMYQETQYF. Here the CDR3 DNA reads TGCGCCAGCAGCTTGGTAGGGGCCATGTACCAAGAGACCCAGTACTTC. Drawing the rest from reference TRBV5-1 and TRBJ2-5, the complete variable domain is KAGVTQTPRYLIKTRGQQVTLSCSPISGHRSVSWYQQTPGQGLQFLFEYFSETQRNKGNFPGRFSGRQFSNSRSEMNVSTLELGDSALYLCASSLVGAMYQETQYFGPGTRLLVL.